Listed below are T cell receptor beta chains from one sample, sequenced in a study of blood T cell repertoires in COVID-19. The assay was immunoSEQ multiplex PCR, and TCRdb's table has in-frame clones only and misses some. Among some 350,000 clones listed, over 80% were seen once. Sequencing input: peripheral blood. These TCRs come from a woman aged 45 to 65 with COVID-19, enrolled during active disease. Both conserved end residues are part of each CDR3. Fields, in order: J gene, clone size, D gene, V gene, CDR3 DNA, CDR3 protein. The D gene is left open where the match is weak. Clone size, where shown, is once, few, many, or a class for clones that have expanded.

TRBJ2-1	.	.	TRBV30	TGTGCCTGGAGGCAGTTGCGGGTCTCCTACAATGAGCAGTTCTTC	CAWRQLRVSYNEQFF
TRBJ2-5	.	.	TRBV6-5	TGTGCCAGCAGTTACTCGGTGGGAGGGGGAGAGACCCAGTACTTC	CASSYSVGGGETQYF
TRBJ1-4	.	TRBD1	TRBV7-9	TGTGCCAGCAGCTTTAATACCCGGGACAGCCGTGAAAAACTGTTTTTT	CASSFNTRDSREKLFF
TRBJ1-2	.	TRBD1	TRBV30	TGTGCCTCCGTTCCGGGACAGGGGGCTCATGGCTACACCTTC	CASVPGQGAHGYTF
TRBJ2-1	.	TRBD2	TRBV4-1	TGCGCCAGCAGCCAAGCTGGCGGGAGGGCCCTCTACAATGAGCAGTTCTTC	CASSQAGGRALYNEQFF
TRBJ2-7	.	.	TRBV5-4	TGTGCCAGCAGCTTGGCTCGCGGGGCCTCCTACGAGCAGTACTTC	CASSLARGASYEQYF
TRBJ2-1	.	TRBD1	TRBV5-4	TGTGCCAGCAGCTTACAGGGGGCAAAAGCAATGGGGCAGTTCTTC	CASSLQGAKAMGQFF
TRBJ2-7	.	TRBD2	TRBV5-4	TGTGCCAGCAGCTTGGGGACTAGCGGGGCACCCTACGAGCAGTACTTC	CASSLGTSGAPYEQYF
TRBJ2-5	.	.	TRBV15	TGTGCCACCAGCGGGGTACCGGGAGAGAAACAAGAGACCCAGTACTTC	CATSGVPGEKQETQYF
TRBJ1-5	.	TRBD1	TRBV27	TGTGCCAGCAGTTTCAGGGGGCCGAACAATCAGCCCCAGCATTTT	CASSFRGPNNQPQHF
TRBJ1-1	.	TRBD1	TRBV4-2	TGTGCCAGCAGCCAAGAAGTCCGGGACAGCGGGACTGAAGCTTTCTTT	CASSQEVRDSGTEAFF
TRBJ1-1	.	TRBD1	TRBV10-3	TGTGCCATACGACAGGGGAGCTATGAAGCTTTCTTT	CAIRQGSYEAFF
TRBJ1-2	.	TRBD1	TRBV7-8	TGTGCCAGCAGCAATGACAGGGGCTATGGCTACACCTTC	CASSNDRGYGYTF
TRBJ2-7	.	.	TRBV6-6	TGTGCCAGCAGTTACTCGAATGCAGGGCTCTACGAGCAGTACTTC	CASSYSNAGLYEQYF
TRBJ1-1	.	.	TRBV6-2/TRBV6-3	TGTGCCAGCAGTTACCCGACACGTAACACTGAAGCTTTCTTT	CASSYPTRNTEAFF
TRBJ1-1	.	.	TRBV27	TGTGCCAGCAGTTTCCTCGGGGCGGGAGAAGCTTTCTTT	CASSFLGAGEAFF
TRBJ2-2	once	.	TRBV29-1	TGCAGCGCGACGGGGCAGGGGGGTACCGGGGAGCTGTTTTTT	CSATGQGGTGELFF
TRBJ2-1	.	TRBD2	TRBV9	TGTGCCAGCAGCGCAAGACTAGCGGGATACAATGAGCAGTTCTTC	CASSARLAGYNEQFF
TRBJ2-7	.	TRBD2	TRBV6-6	TGTGCCAGCAGCCGATCACAGGCGGGAGCCACTTACGAGCAGTACTTC	CASSRSQAGATYEQYF
TRBJ2-3	few	.	TRBV7-3	TGTGCCAGCCAGGAACAGCTGGGAGATACGCAGTATTTT	CASQEQLGDTQYF
TRBJ1-1	.	.	TRBV5-1	TGCGCCAGCAGCGCGGCGGGAGGAGGGGGCACTGAAGCTTTCTTT	CASSAAGGGGTEAFF
TRBJ1-6	.	.	TRBV5-8	TGTGCCAGCAGCACCCGACAGAGTTATAATTCACCCCTCCACTTT	CASSTRQSYNSPLHF
TRBJ2-7	.	.	TRBV30	TGTGCCTGGAGTGTACAAGACAGAGTCTCCTACGAGCAGTACTTC	CAWSVQDRVSYEQYF
TRBJ2-2	few	.	TRBV27	TGTGCCAGCAGATACCTATCCGGGGAGCTGTTTTTT	CASRYLSGELFF
TRBJ2-6	.	.	TRBV5-6	TGTGCCAGCAGCTTGGGACAGCTAAGGGGGGCCAACGTCCTGACTTTC	CASSLGQLRGANVLTF
TRBJ2-1	.	.	TRBV11-3	TGTGCCAGCAGCTTAGATCCTTACAGGCCTTACCAGTTCTTC	CASSLDPYRPYQFF
TRBJ1-2	.	TRBD1	TRBV24-1	TGTGCCACCAGTAGGGACAGCGGGAGCTATGGCTACACCTTC	CATSRDSGSYGYTF
TRBJ2-5	.	TRBD2	TRBV4-2	TGTGCCAGCAGCCAAGGTCGACTAGCGGGAATGGGTAACCAAGAGACCCAGTACTTC	CASSQGRLAGMGNQETQYF
TRBJ2-1	.	TRBD2	TRBV7-9	TGTGCCAGCAGCACCTCGGGCGGGAGGAGGGACAATGAGCAGTTCTTC	CASSTSGGRRDNEQFF
TRBJ2-2	.	TRBD2	TRBV19	TGTGCCAGTGGCCAGACTAGCGGGAGGTCCACCGGGGAGCTGTTTTTT	CASGQTSGRSTGELFF
TRBJ2-1	.	TRBD2	TRBV7-6	TGTGCCAGCAGCCCCGGACTAGCGGGAATGAATGAGCAGTTCTTC	CASSPGLAGMNEQFF
TRBJ2-7	.	.	TRBV10-1	TGCGCCAGCAGTGATGGTGGGCTGGCGCAGTACTTC	CASSDGGLAQYF
TRBJ2-7	.	TRBD1	TRBV7-9	TGTGCCAGCAGCTTAGCGGCGACAGGGGGCTTCTACGAGCAGTACTTC	CASSLAATGGFYEQYF
TRBJ1-4	.	TRBD1	TRBV5-4	TGTGCCAGCAGCCACGAGGACAGGGCGCCCAATTTT	CASSHEDRAPNF
TRBJ2-2	once	TRBD1	TRBV6-4	TGTGCCAGCAGACCGGGACAGGGTTCCTCCGGGGAGCTGTTTTTT	CASRPGQGSSGELFF
TRBJ2-7	.	TRBD2	TRBV7-9	TGTGCCAGCAGCCCCCTCCGGGAGGCCCTCCACGAGCAGTACTTC	CASSPLREALHEQYF
TRBJ2-5	.	TRBD2	TRBV7-8	TGTGCCAGCAGGTTCAGCGGGATGGGAGAGACCCAGTACTTC	CASRFSGMGETQYF
TRBJ2-1	.	.	TRBV7-9	TGTGCCAGCAGCTCACTGAGTGCTAGCGAGTATGAGCAGTTCTTC	CASSSLSASEYEQFF
TRBJ2-3	few	TRBD2	TRBV10-3	TGTGCCATCAGTGATAAGCCGGGAGGTAGCACAGATACGCAGTATTTT	CAISDKPGGSTDTQYF
TRBJ2-7	few	.	TRBV30	TGTGCCTGGAGTACCCCTGGGGTAGCGAACCCCTACGAGCAGTACTTC	CAWSTPGVANPYEQYF
TRBJ2-7	.	.	TRBV7-2	TGTGCCAGCAGCTTGAGCACCTATGGCTCCTACGAGCAGTACTTC	CASSLSTYGSYEQYF
TRBJ2-2	.	TRBD1	TRBV6-5	TGTGCCAGCAGTAACACAGGGGCCCCACCCGGGGAGCTGTTTTTT	CASSNTGAPPGELFF
TRBJ2-7	.	TRBD2	TRBV7-8	TGTGCCAGCAGCACCCTAGCGGGAGTACTCGAGCAGTACTTC	CASSTLAGVLEQYF
TRBJ2-7	.	TRBD2	TRBV4-1	TGCGCCAGCAGCCCCTCAGGACTAGCGGGATTATACGAGCAGTACTTC	CASSPSGLAGLYEQYF
TRBJ2-1	.	TRBD1	TRBV24-1	TGTGCCACCAGTGATACCGGGACAGCCAACAATGAGCAGTTCTTC	CATSDTGTANNEQFF
TRBJ2-2	.	TRBD2	TRBV6-5	TGTGCCAGCAGTCAAAATAGCGGGTACACCGGGGAGCTGTTTTTT	CASSQNSGYTGELFF
TRBJ2-7	.	TRBD2	TRBV5-4	TGTGCCAGCAGCAGGGGACTAGCGGGAGTTGGCTACGAGCAGTACTTC	CASSRGLAGVGYEQYF
TRBJ2-7	few	TRBD1	TRBV29-1	TGCAGCGTTGAAGACCCTCAGTTAGGACAGGGGACTTCCCTCTTC	CSVEDPQLGQGTSLF
TRBJ1-1	.	TRBD1	TRBV5-6	TGTGCCAGCAGCTGGGGTAAACAGGGGGGCACTGAAGCTTTCTTT	CASSWGKQGGTEAFF
TRBJ2-1	.	.	TRBV6-2/TRBV6-3	TGTGCCAGCAGTTACGCGGGTTATGAGCAGTTCTTC	CASSYAGYEQFF
TRBJ2-2	once	.	TRBV9	TGTGCCAGCAGCACGAGGACTGTTCGGAGGGAGCTGTTTTTT	CASSTRTVRRELFF
TRBJ1-3	once	.	TRBV2	TGTGCCAGCAGGCAACAAGGAAACACCATATATTTT	CASRQQGNTIYF
TRBJ2-3	.	.	TRBV11-3	TGTGCCAGCAGCTTAGAGGCGGGCCCCAAGGGATATACGCAGTATTTT	CASSLEAGPKGYTQYF
TRBJ1-3	.	.	TRBV29-1	TGCAGCGTACTTCAGGGCTCTGGAAACACCATATATTTT	CSVLQGSGNTIYF
TRBJ2-3	.	.	TRBV9	TGTGCCAGCAGCGTTTCTCCACCAATCGGTGCCCGCACAGATACGCAGTATTTT	CASSVSPPIGARTDTQYF
TRBJ2-1	.	.	TRBV12-3/TRBV12-4	TGTGCCAGCAGCCAAGGGGGAGATGAGCAGTTCTTC	CASSQGGDEQFF
TRBJ2-1	.	TRBD2	TRBV5-1	TGCGCCAGCAGCTTATCTCTAGCGGGGAACTCCTACAATGAGCAGTTCTTC	CASSLSLAGNSYNEQFF
TRBJ2-3	.	.	TRBV24-1	TGTGCCACCAGTGATAGGACAGCTGATGTGGGAGATACGCAGTATTTT	CATSDRTADVGDTQYF
TRBJ2-1	once	.	TRBV11-2	TGTGCCAGCAGCTTAGCCTCGACTAACAATGAGCAGTTCTTC	CASSLASTNNEQFF
TRBJ2-5	.	TRBD2	TRBV3-1/TRBV3-2	TGTGCCAGCAGCCGTCGCGGGAGTGCGGAGACCCAGTACTTC	CASSRRGSAETQYF